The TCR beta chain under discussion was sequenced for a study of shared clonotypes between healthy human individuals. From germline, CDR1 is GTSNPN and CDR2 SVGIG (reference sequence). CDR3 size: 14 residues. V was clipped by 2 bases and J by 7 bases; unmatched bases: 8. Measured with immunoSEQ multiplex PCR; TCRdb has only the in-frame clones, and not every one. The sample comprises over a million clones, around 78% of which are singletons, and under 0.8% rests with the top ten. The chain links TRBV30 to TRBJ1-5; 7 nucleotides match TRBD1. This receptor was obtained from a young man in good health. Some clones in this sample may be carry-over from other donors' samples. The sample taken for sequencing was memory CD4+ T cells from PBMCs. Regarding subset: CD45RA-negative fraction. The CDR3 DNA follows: TGTGCCTGGAGTTATAGACAGGGCAGCCAGCCCCAGCATTTT. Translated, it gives CAWSYRQGSQPQHF.